These T cell receptor beta chains were read from a single sample in a study of T-cell memory formation after mild COVID-19. TCRdb re-analysed the 5' RACE reads in MiXCR, keeping a single row per CDR3 protein. Altogether roughly 550,000 distinct CDR3 sequences are present, about a fifth being singletons, with the ten largest covering approximately 13%. Sequenced material: PBMCs or a T cell subset sorted from them (not recorded which). All receptors come from an adult woman who had mild COVID-19 (a few samples of this study predate the infection). Cell type and time point are not known. Each CDR3 is given with its conserved first and last residue. Size is omitted from some rows. Given values are once, few, many or a class for expanded clones.

clone_size: .; j_call: TRBJ2-1; v_call: TRBV15; cdr3_aa: CATSRDHYGGDGNEQFF
clone_size: .; j_call: TRBJ1-2; v_call: TRBV14; cdr3_aa: CASRRTGYGYTF
clone_size: .; j_call: TRBJ2-3; v_call: TRBV12-3/TRBV12-4; cdr3_aa: CASSAPLGPAADTQYF
clone_size: .; j_call: TRBJ2-1; v_call: TRBV20-1; cdr3_aa: CSARGYGPRDEQFF
clone_size: .; j_call: TRBJ1-1; v_call: TRBV2; cdr3_aa: CASSAGLINTEAFF
clone_size: .; j_call: TRBJ2-2; v_call: TRBV29-1; cdr3_aa: CSVEAPGWAGELFF
clone_size: few; j_call: TRBJ1-1; v_call: TRBV6-1; cdr3_aa: CASSDDLQRTKAFF
clone_size: .; j_call: TRBJ2-1; v_call: TRBV20-1; cdr3_aa: CSARDRRASDNEQFF
clone_size: many; j_call: TRBJ2-7; v_call: TRBV6-5; cdr3_aa: CASSYWTGARYEQYF
clone_size: .; j_call: TRBJ2-7; v_call: TRBV11-1; cdr3_aa: CASSSRVMGHNRYF
clone_size: few; j_call: TRBJ2-1; v_call: TRBV2; cdr3_aa: CASTRRGTSGRDEQFF
clone_size: .; j_call: TRBJ2-2; v_call: TRBV7-9; cdr3_aa: CASRQQGAYTGELFF
clone_size: .; j_call: TRBJ2-2; v_call: TRBV9; cdr3_aa: CASSPSVANTGELFF
clone_size: .; j_call: TRBJ1-1; v_call: TRBV27; cdr3_aa: CASKTGRITEAFF
clone_size: few; j_call: TRBJ2-3; v_call: TRBV25-1; cdr3_aa: CASSEELGAGANTDTQYF
clone_size: .; j_call: TRBJ2-7; v_call: TRBV20-1; cdr3_aa: CSATDSDEQYF
clone_size: few; j_call: TRBJ2-3; v_call: TRBV2; cdr3_aa: CASRTGTGGDTQYF
clone_size: few; j_call: TRBJ2-5; v_call: TRBV4-3; cdr3_aa: CASSQDWASGGEGRETQYF
clone_size: few; j_call: TRBJ2-1; v_call: TRBV12-3/TRBV12-4; cdr3_aa: CASSSGLAGGTNEQFF
clone_size: .; j_call: TRBJ2-1; v_call: TRBV20-1; cdr3_aa: CSARGTGGLNEQFF
clone_size: once; j_call: TRBJ1-1; v_call: TRBV7-3; cdr3_aa: CASSLRSGGTTEAFF
clone_size: few; j_call: TRBJ2-5; v_call: TRBV10-3; cdr3_aa: CAIRGQAQETQYF
clone_size: .; j_call: TRBJ2-3; v_call: TRBV4-2; cdr3_aa: CASSQESRGVDARDTQYF
clone_size: .; j_call: TRBJ2-5; v_call: TRBV28; cdr3_aa: CASSHGEETQYF
clone_size: few; j_call: TRBJ2-3; v_call: TRBV7-9; cdr3_aa: CASSLSLGQGVTDTQYF
clone_size: many; j_call: TRBJ2-2; v_call: TRBV27; cdr3_aa: CASSLGTGRTGELFF
clone_size: .; j_call: TRBJ2-1; v_call: TRBV7-2; cdr3_aa: CASSSFVGSLLYNEQFF
clone_size: .; j_call: TRBJ2-7; v_call: TRBV6-2/TRBV6-3; cdr3_aa: CASSSGTGPLINSYEQYF
clone_size: few; j_call: TRBJ2-1; v_call: TRBV19; cdr3_aa: CASSSQVFEQFF
clone_size: .; j_call: TRBJ2-7; v_call: TRBV30; cdr3_aa: CAWSPGQGAHEQYF
clone_size: few; j_call: TRBJ2-7; v_call: TRBV12-3/TRBV12-4; cdr3_aa: CASSLVGLANPEQYF
clone_size: .; j_call: TRBJ2-5; v_call: TRBV11-2; cdr3_aa: CASRLADWGTQYF
clone_size: .; j_call: TRBJ1-5; v_call: TRBV20-1; cdr3_aa: CSARERATSNQPQHF
clone_size: .; j_call: TRBJ2-5; v_call: TRBV28; cdr3_aa: CASSFYPPQPSQETQYF
clone_size: .; j_call: TRBJ2-1; v_call: TRBV5-4; cdr3_aa: CASKPQGLEGDNEQFF
clone_size: once; j_call: TRBJ1-1; v_call: TRBV7-9; cdr3_aa: CASSLGTGAMEAFF
clone_size: few; j_call: TRBJ2-1; v_call: TRBV6-5; cdr3_aa: CASSSGGKGSSYNEQFF
clone_size: .; j_call: TRBJ2-2; v_call: TRBV11-3; cdr3_aa: CASSPEPGDGTGELFF
clone_size: few; j_call: TRBJ2-6; v_call: TRBV6-5; cdr3_aa: CASMNSGRMGSGANVLTF
clone_size: few; j_call: TRBJ1-1; v_call: TRBV19; cdr3_aa: CASSSPGQLTSEAFF
clone_size: .; j_call: TRBJ2-3; v_call: TRBV28; cdr3_aa: CASEQQGAGDTQYF
clone_size: .; j_call: TRBJ1-1; v_call: TRBV5-4; cdr3_aa: CASSLRWGGAEAFF
clone_size: .; j_call: TRBJ2-3; v_call: TRBV7-3; cdr3_aa: CASSSLPLRDTSSTDTQYF
clone_size: .; j_call: TRBJ2-7; v_call: TRBV7-9; cdr3_aa: CASSLVLAGHPSYEQYF
clone_size: many; j_call: TRBJ2-7; v_call: TRBV6-2/TRBV6-3; cdr3_aa: CASSHGLTGNYEQYF